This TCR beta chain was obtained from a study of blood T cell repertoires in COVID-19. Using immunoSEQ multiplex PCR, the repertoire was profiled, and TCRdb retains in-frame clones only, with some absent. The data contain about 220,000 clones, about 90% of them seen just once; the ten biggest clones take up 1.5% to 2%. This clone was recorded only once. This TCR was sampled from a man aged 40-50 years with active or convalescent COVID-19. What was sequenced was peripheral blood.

CDR3 protein: CASRSDSLGGYTF. The CDR3, as DNA: TGTGCCAGCAGAAGCGACAGCCTAGGTGGCTACACCTTC. J is TRBJ1-2 and V is TRBV6-5; D might be TRBD1 (5 bases). CDR3 length: 13 amino acids. Germline V gives CDR1 MNHEY, CDR2 SVGAGI. Trimming left V 6 bases short and J 7 bases short, with 15 bases between.